A single sample gave rise to the 13 T cell receptor beta chains below, sequenced in a study of blood T cells in healthy people across ages. A second PCR, run for about 7 to 11 cycles, used a sample-barcoded 5' primer plus a J-beta primer mix. TCRdb independently ran MiXCR on the 5' RACE reads; one entry per CDR3 protein. The sample yields roughly 2 million distinct CDR3 sequences, 49% seen once. Material for sequencing was blood. Source of these receptors: a woman in her 40s in good health.

The chain employs TRBV7-9 and TRBJ1-1, with TRBD1 matching over 7 bases. V dropped 5 bases and J dropped 5; count of bases not matched to a gene: 11. CDR1 is SEHNR, CDR2 FQNEAQ, per germline (reference sequence). CDR3 length equals 15 residues. DNA for the CDR3: TGTGCCAGCAGCGAATGGGGGGGACAGAGGACTGAAGCTTTCTTT. Protein sequence: CASSEWGGQRTEAFF. Full variable domain (remainder filled in from reference TRBV7-9 and TRBJ1-1): DTGVSQNPRHKITKRGQNVTFRCDPISEHNRLYWYRQTLGQGPEFLTYFQNEAQLEKSRLLSDRFSAERPKGSFSTLEIQRTEQGDSAMYLCASSEWGGQRTEAFFGQGTRLTVV.

The chain links TRBV7-9 to TRBJ2-1; the match to TRBD2 covers 8 bases. The V gene end was trimmed by 5 bases and the J gene end by 5 bases; junction bases not matched to a gene: 14. Per the germline V gene, CDR1 is SEHNR and CDR2 is FQNEAQ (reference sequence). The CDR3 length is 17 residues. The CDR3 DNA sequence: TGTGCCAGCAGCACCGGACTAGCCGTGCGGGTAAACAATGAGCAGTTCTTC. This codes for CASSTGLAVRVNNEQFF.

Points on this clonotype: At one boundary the junction diverges from the germline segment, which might be a read error. The DNA of the CDR3 is TGTGCTAGCAGCTTAACCTTACGGACTGAGTTAGTTAACTATGGCTACACCTTC. The encoded protein is CASSLTLRTELVNYGYTF. V gene TRBV7-7 combines with J gene TRBJ1-2; no reliable D call. Looked up from germline, CDR1 is SSHAT and CDR2 is FNYEAQ (reference sequence). The CDR3 extends over 18 amino acids.

This clonotype appeared a few times. The rearrangement links TRBV24-1 to TRBJ2-3; no clear D. CDR1 KGHDR and CDR2 SFDVKD come from the germline V gene. The CDR3 runs 13 residues. With 4 bases removed from V and 8 bases from J, the gap between germline ends came to 12 bases. The CDR3 bases are TGTGCCACCAGTGAGCCGGGCGGTGGTACGCAGTATTTT. The encoded protein is CATSEPGGGTQYF.

The table lists this clonotype with a few counts. The CDR3 nucleotides are TGCAGCGTAACTCCGGGACTAGCAGGTTTAGGGGATACGCAGTATTTT. Residues: CSVTPGLAGLGDTQYF. The chain joins TRBV29-1 to TRBJ2-3; 9 nucleotides match TRBD2. The CDR3 is 16 amino acids. Germline trimming cut 6 bases from V and 6 bases from J; bases unmatched to any gene: 16. Germline CDR1 is SQVTM and CDR2 is ANQGSEA.

This clonotype was counted between two and nine times. This rearrangement joins TRBV11-2 to TRBJ2-1; D ambiguous. Trimming removed 3 bases from V and 4 bases from J, with 7 bases in between. The CDR3 extends over 13 amino acids. The germline V gene encodes CDR1 SGHAT and CDR2 FQNNGV. CDR3 amino acids: CASSFEVYNEQFF. CDR3 bases: TGTGCCAGCAGCTTCGAGGTGTACAATGAGCAGTTCTTC.

This clonotype was picked up many times. The chain couples TRBV27 to TRBJ2-1; a possible D gene is TRBD2 (6 bases). Germline-derived CDR1 and CDR2 are MNHEY and SMNVEV (reference sequence). V gave up 5 bases and J gave up 7 bases, with 12 bases separating them. CDR3 length: 13 amino acids. The CDR3: CASSMGLGNEQFF. The CDR3 DNA follows: TGTGCCAGCAGTATGGGACTCGGGAATGAGCAGTTCTTC.

The V and J genes are TRBV7-2 and TRBJ1-2, with no clear D. There are 14 residues in the CDR3. Trimming took 3 bases from V and 8 from J, leaving 16 bases between them. From germline, CDR1 is SGHTA and CDR2 FQGNSA. The CDR3 reads CASSLSGVPGGYTF. As DNA, the CDR3 is TGTGCCAGCAGCTTGTCCGGCGTACCGGGGGGCTACACCTTC.

A few counts support this clonotype. This chain uses TRBV7-9 with TRBJ2-5; 11 nucleotides agree with TRBD2. The CDR3 has 18 residues. Looked up from germline, CDR1 is SEHNR and CDR2 is FQNEAQ (reference sequence). The V segment lost 3 bases and the J segment 4 bases; nucleotides outside the gene matches: 13. CDR3 sequence (DNA): TGTGCCAGCAGCTTCCTAGCACTAACTAGCGGGGGCCTAGAGACCCAGTACTTC. It translates to CASSFLALTSGGLETQYF.

The V and J genes are TRBV11-2 and TRBJ2-4; perhaps TRBD1 as D (6 bases). This CDR3 region has 15 residues. Germline V gives CDR1 SGHAT, CDR2 FQNNGV. Trimming shortened V by 5 bases and J by 3 bases, and 14 bases separated the two germline ends. CDR3: CASSPIGGNKNIQYF. The DNA for the CDR3 is TGTGCCAGCAGCCCCATAGGGGGAAACAAAAACATTCAGTACTTC.

The rearrangement joins TRBV28 to TRBJ1-6; the match to TRBD1 covers 7 bases. The ends lost 2 bases at V and 4 bases at J; junction bases unmatched: 2. The CDR3 is made up of 15 amino acids. Germline CDR1 reads MDHEN; CDR2 reads SYDVKM. CDR3 in amino acids: CASSLRGQYNSPLHF. The CDR3 coding sequence is TGTGCCAGCAGTTTAAGGGGACAGTATAATTCACCCCTCCACTTT.

The J gene is TRBJ2-1, the V gene TRBV4-3; 12 bases map to TRBD1. Germline CDR1 is LGHNA and CDR2 is YSLEER. This CDR3 has 17 residues. V lost 4 bases to trimming and J lost 7 bases; unmatched junction nucleotides: 11. The CDR3 DNA reads as TGCGCCAGCAGCCCCTTAGCCGGGGGACAGGGGGCAAATGAGCAGTTCTTC. This sequence encodes CASSPLAGGQGANEQFF.

The rearrangement joins TRBV10-1 to TRBJ2-3; D could derive from TRBD1 or TRBD2 (5 bases each). The CDR3 extends over 14 amino acids. Looked up from germline, CDR1 is WNHNN and CDR2 is SYGVQD (reference sequence). V dropped 6 bases and J dropped 4 bases, with 14 bases sitting between them. CDR3 sequence: CASRSGTSADTQYF. As DNA, the CDR3 is TGCGCCAGCAGGTCAGGGACCTCCGCAGATACGCAGTATTTT.